This T cell receptor beta chain was captured in a study of CD8 T cells in Susac syndrome. After extraction with the RNeasy kit, roughly 0.45 to 1 ug of the RNA was reverse transcribed using random hexamers. Amplification of TCR beta CDR3 spanned 54 Vbeta and 13 Jbeta via immunoSEQ multiplex PCR. TCRdb itself ran the immunoSEQ multiplex PCR reads through MiXCR, one entry per CDR3 protein. The sample has some 150,000 distinct CDR3 sequences, roughly 95% seen once. This clonotype was observed a single time. With 4 bases removed from V and 2 bases from J, the gap between germline ends came to 9 bases. Germline CDR1 is SGHRS and CDR2 is YFSETQ. This CDR3 has 13 residues. Negative isolation was applied to CD8+ and CD4+ T cells, and FACS enrichment was applied to TEMRA cells.

The rearrangement links TRBV5-1 to TRBJ2-5; D is perhaps TRBD2 (6 bases). Sequencing was done on a sample of CD4+ T cells from PBMCs. The receptor comes from a human donor with Susac syndrome. CDR3 sequence reads: CASSAGLQETQYF. The CDR3 nucleotides read TGCGCCAGCAGCGCGGGACTGCAAGAGACCCAGTACTTC. The variable domain in full, completed from reference TRBV5-1 and TRBJ2-5, reads KAGVTQTPRYLIKTRGQQVTLSCSPISGHRSVSWYQQTPGQGLQFLFEYFSETQRNKGNFPGRFSGRQFSNSRSEMNVSTLELGDSALYLCASSAGLQETQYFGPGTRLLVL.